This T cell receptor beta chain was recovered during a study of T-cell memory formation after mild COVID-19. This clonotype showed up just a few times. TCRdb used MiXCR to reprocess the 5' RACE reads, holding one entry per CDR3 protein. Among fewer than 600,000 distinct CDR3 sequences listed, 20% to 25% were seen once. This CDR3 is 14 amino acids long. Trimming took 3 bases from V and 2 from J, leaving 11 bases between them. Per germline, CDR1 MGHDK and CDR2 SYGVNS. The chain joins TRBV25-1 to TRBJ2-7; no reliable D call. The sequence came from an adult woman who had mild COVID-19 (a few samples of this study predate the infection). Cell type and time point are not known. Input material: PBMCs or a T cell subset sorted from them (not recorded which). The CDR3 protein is CASSDSSGPYEQYF. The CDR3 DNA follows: TGTGCCAGCAGTGACTCGTCAGGTCCCTACGAGCAGTACTTC.